The text below deals with one TCR beta chain. Its antigen is not known. V lost 4 bases and J lost 3; bases outside the gene matches: 6. This CDR3 contains 16 residues. In germline, CDR1 is SGHNT, CDR2 YYREEE (reference sequence). Collection occurred without any documented infections or immune events in donors. Produced via immunoSEQ multiplex PCR; TCRdb's table is partial and in-frame only. Of around 66,000 clones in the sample, about 89% were seen once. These data are taken from a study of identifying expanded T cells in peripheral blood. Findings of the study overall: Roughly two-week clone count variance significantly increased as total template count grew. Over approximately two and four weeks, about 17 and 20 clones changed, versus around 1.2 between replicates.

Specimen: blood. The chain links TRBV5-4 to TRBJ2-5; TRBD2 matches at 13 bases. This receptor was identified in a person between 18 and 69 years old in good health. The CDR3 protein is CASSATSGGAEETQYF. The CDR3 nucleotides are TGTGCCAGCAGCGCTACTAGCGGGGGGGCCGAAGAGACCCAGTACTTC.